The entry that follows covers one T cell receptor beta chain sequence. The antigen is unknown. The sample comes from a study of T cells after yellow fever vaccination. Study in general: Fractions of low cell number were prepared using SMART-Seq v4 Ultra Low Input. General observations from the study: Faster peaking, at day 5 versus 15, marked a secondary response that was weaker. Abundant bulk-derived clonotypes could contaminate FACS-sorted repertoires. Some clonotypes, a small share, were shared between CD4 and CD8 compartments.

With 0 bases removed from V and 0 bases from J, the gap between germline ends came to 5 bases. Germline lookup yields CDR1 DFQATT and CDR2 SNEGSKA (reference sequence). CDR3 length: 14 amino acids. TCRdb processed the 5' RACE reads anew with MiXCR; each CDR3 protein has one entry. The sample records about 360,000 distinct CDR3 sequences, 6.2% being singletons. The specimen comprised PBMCs, sampled 5 days after the yellow fever booster vaccination. The receptor was isolated from a man aged 25-40 years who received the YFV17D yellow fever vaccine. The chain uses TRBV20-1 and TRBJ2-2; D remains unclear. CDR3 bases: TGCAGTGCTAGAGACACAACGAACACCGGGGAGCTGTTTTTT. As protein: CSARDTTNTGELFF.